This record concerns one T cell receptor (beta chain) sequence. This sample is part of a study of T cell changes during pregnancy in multiple sclerosis. V shed 3 bases and J shed 5 bases, with 11 bases lying between them. CDR1 and CDR2 from the germline V gene are MGHRA and YSYEKL. CDR3 length: 14 amino acids. Using immunoSEQ multiplex PCR, the repertoire was profiled, and TCRdb retains in-frame clones only, with some absent. Counted here are 90,000 or so clones, around 93% occurring once; the ten biggest clones make up 0.9% to 0.95%. The V gene is TRBV4-1, the J gene TRBJ2-1; D is possibly TRBD2 (5 bases). This specimen consisted of peripheral blood, obtained before pregnancy. This TCR derives from a female donor with multiple sclerosis, enrolled in a pregnancy study. The CDR3 DNA reads TGCGCCAGCAGCCAGATGGCGGGCCACAATGAGCAGTTCTTC. This gives the protein CASSQMAGHNEQFF.